This T cell receptor beta chain was retrieved from a study of blood T cell repertoires in COVID-19. About the study: Acute and convalescent COVID-19 specimens originated in the United States, Italy and Spain. PBMCs, B-cell-depleted T cells, or T cells were the source of the cDNA or gDNA that made up the material.

The method was immunoSEQ multiplex PCR; TCRdb's version includes in-frame clones alone and lacks a portion of them. The repertoire holds approximately 160,000 clones, around 74% seen once, with approximately 2.8% in the top ten. CDR1 MNHNY and CDR2 SVGAGI come from the germline V gene (reference sequence). The length of the CDR3 is 15 residues. J gave up 5 bases and V 4 bases, and 5 bases lay outside the gene matches. This chain connects TRBV6-6 to TRBJ2-2; 9 bases line up with TRBD1. This clonotype originated in a man aged 70 or older with acute or convalescent COVID-19. Sequencing used peripheral blood. This CDR3 reads CASSFTGTGTGELFF. CDR3 DNA sequence: TGTGCCAGCAGTTTTACCGGGACAGGGACCGGGGAGCTGTTTTTT.